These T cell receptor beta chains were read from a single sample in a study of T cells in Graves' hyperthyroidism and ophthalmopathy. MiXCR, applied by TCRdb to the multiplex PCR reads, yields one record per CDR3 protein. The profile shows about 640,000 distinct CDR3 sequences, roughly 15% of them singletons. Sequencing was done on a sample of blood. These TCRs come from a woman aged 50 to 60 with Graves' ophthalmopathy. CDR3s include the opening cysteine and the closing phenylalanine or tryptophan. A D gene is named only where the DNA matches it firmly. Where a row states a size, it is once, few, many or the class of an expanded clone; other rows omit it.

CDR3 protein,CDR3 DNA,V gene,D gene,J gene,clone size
CASKREQGSNQPQHF,TGTGCCAGCAAAAGAGAACAGGGGTCGAATCAGCCCCAGCATTTT,TRBV27,TRBD1,TRBJ1-5,few
CASIVFRTGVDEQFF,TGTGCCAGCATCGTGTTCAGGACAGGGGTCGATGAGCAGTTCTTC,TRBV2,TRBD1,TRBJ2-1,many
CASSPTPAGHGTYEQYF,TGTGCCAGCAGCCCAACTCCGGCGGGACACGGGACCTACGAGCAGTACTTC,TRBV7-3,.,TRBJ2-7,many
CASSEALGPPYNEQFF,TGTGCCAGCAGTGAAGCACTGGGACCCCCTTACAATGAGCAGTTCTTC,TRBV6-1,.,TRBJ2-1,few
CASSEVRDYGYTF,TGTGCCAGCAGTGAAGTTAGGGACTACGGCTACACCTTC,TRBV6-1,.,TRBJ1-2,.
CASSRDSASGSWEETQYF,TGTGCCAGCAGCCGCGATTCGGCTAGCGGGAGTTGGGAAGAGACCCAGTACTTC,TRBV7-2,TRBD2,TRBJ2-5,.
CATSRDTAGVAYNEQFF,TGTGCCACCAGCAGAGACACGGCGGGAGTAGCGTACAATGAGCAGTTCTTC,TRBV15,TRBD2,TRBJ2-1,many
CASSVGGVSNQPQHF,TGTGCCAGCTCAGTGGGGGGAGTTAGCAATCAGCCCCAGCATTTT,TRBV18,.,TRBJ1-5,.
CASSHSGYSYNEQFF,TGTGCCAGCAGCCACAGCGGGTACTCCTACAATGAGCAGTTCTTC,TRBV12-3/TRBV12-4,.,TRBJ2-1,many
CSAKAGGVDIQYF,TGCAGTGCTAAAGCAGGGGGCGTGGACATTCAGTACTTC,TRBV20-1,TRBD1,TRBJ2-4,.
CSAIGGLAGGLSTDTQYF,TGCAGTGCGATAGGGGGACTAGCGGGAGGGTTGAGCACAGATACGCAGTATTTT,TRBV20-1,TRBD2,TRBJ2-3,few
CASSPRLAGEYEQYF,TGTGCCAGCTCACCTCGCCTAGCGGGAGAATACGAGCAGTACTTC,TRBV18,TRBD2,TRBJ2-7,many
CAWSATSGMEQFF,TGTGCCTGGAGTGCTACTAGCGGGATGGAGCAGTTCTTC,TRBV30,TRBD2,TRBJ2-1,few
CASSLRNLRTENYEQYF,TGTGCCAGCAGTCTGAGAAACCTTCGGACAGAAAACTACGAGCAGTACTTC,TRBV28,.,TRBJ2-7,.
CASSLLGGGNQPQHF,TGTGCCAGCAGTTTATTGGGGGGCGGCAATCAGCCCCAGCATTTT,TRBV28,.,TRBJ1-5,many
CARDAGGSNYGYTF,TGTGCCAGGGATGCAGGGGGCAGTAACTATGGCTACACCTTC,TRBV27,TRBD1,TRBJ1-2,many
CASTRTSVINEQFF,TGTGCCAGCACCCGGACTAGCGTGATCAATGAGCAGTTCTTC,TRBV12-3/TRBV12-4,TRBD2,TRBJ2-1,many
CASSIRQGLPETQYF,TGTGCCAGCAGTATCCGACAGGGGCTGCCAGAGACCCAGTACTTC,TRBV27,TRBD1,TRBJ2-5,many
CASSSRGGSSEQYF,TGTGCCAGCAGCTCTCGCGGCGGGAGTTCCGAGCAGTACTTC,TRBV7-8,TRBD2,TRBJ2-7,few
CASSPLGQREAYEQYF,TGTGCCAGCAGCCCTCTTGGGCAGCGGGAGGCCTACGAGCAGTACTTC,TRBV7-9,TRBD2,TRBJ2-7,.
CASSLDRGEGANTEAFF,TGTGCCAGCAGCTTAGATCGGGGAGAAGGGGCGAACACTGAAGCTTTCTTT,TRBV7-9,.,TRBJ1-1,many
CASRPTGGQNQPQHF,TGTGCCAGTAGACCGACAGGGGGCCAGAATCAGCCCCAGCATTTT,TRBV19,TRBD1,TRBJ1-5,few
CASSQEGDSLNYGYTF,TGCGCCAGCAGCCAAGAGGGCGACAGTCTTAACTATGGCTACACCTTC,TRBV4-3,.,TRBJ1-2,.
CASSAYRVAEAFF,TGTGCCAGTAGTGCATACAGGGTCGCTGAAGCTTTCTTT,TRBV19,.,TRBJ1-1,.
CASSQDLSGSTGELFF,TGTGCCAGCAGCCAAGATCTGAGCGGGTCCACCGGGGAGCTGTTTTTT,TRBV14,.,TRBJ2-2,many
CASTMGAGTEAFF,TGTGCCAGCACCATGGGGGCGGGGACTGAAGCTTTCTTT,TRBV2,.,TRBJ1-1,many
CASSPVGGAYTEAFF,TGTGCCAGCTCACCAGTGGGGGGGGCTTACACTGAAGCTTTCTTT,TRBV18,.,TRBJ1-1,few
CASGLSSGSTTQYF,TGTGCTAGTGGTTTGAGTAGCGGGAGTACGACCCAGTACTTC,TRBV12-5,TRBD2,TRBJ2-5,many
CASSLLSQVNSPLHF,TGTGCCAGCAGTTTATTAAGCCAAGTAAATTCACCCCTCCACTTT,TRBV28,.,TRBJ1-6,few
CASSSQGADEQYF,TGTGCCAGCAGCTCGCAGGGGGCCGACGAGCAGTACTTC,TRBV7-2,TRBD1,TRBJ2-7,many
CASSEHTQGAYGYTF,TGTGCCAGTAGTGAACACACCCAGGGGGCCTATGGCTACACCTTC,TRBV19,TRBD1,TRBJ1-2,.
CSVGDRSNTGELFF,TGCAGCGTCGGGGACAGGTCGAACACCGGGGAGCTGTTTTTT,TRBV29-1,TRBD1,TRBJ2-2,.
CASSFGVNIQYF,TGTGCCAGCAGCTTCGGGGTAAACATTCAGTACTTC,TRBV6-2/TRBV6-3,.,TRBJ2-4,.
CASSPAPNNEQFF,TGTGCCAGCAGCCCCGCCCCCAACAATGAGCAGTTCTTC,TRBV7-3,.,TRBJ2-1,many
CASSLSWEAFF,TGTGCCAGCAGCTTATCATGGGAAGCTTTCTTT,TRBV7-8,.,TRBJ1-1,many
CASSPRRLGAGYNEQFF,TGTGCCAGCTCACCACGACGTCTGGGGGCGGGATACAATGAGCAGTTCTTC,TRBV18,.,TRBJ2-1,many
CASSPGRGPRMSGELFF,TGTGCCAGCTCACCGGGTAGAGGTCCCCGGATGTCCGGGGAGCTGTTTTTT,TRBV18,.,TRBJ2-2,many
CASRVAESTDTQYF,TGTGCCAGCCGAGTAGCGGAAAGCACAGATACGCAGTATTTT,TRBV10-3,.,TRBJ2-3,few
CASSWDRGAETQYF,TGTGCCAGCAGTTGGGACAGGGGGGCAGAGACCCAGTACTTC,TRBV27,TRBD1,TRBJ2-5,few
CASSQDLGTGTKNTEAFF,TGTGCCAGCAGCCAAGACTTAGGGACAGGAACAAAGAACACTGAAGCTTTCTTT,TRBV3-1,TRBD1,TRBJ1-1,many
CASSQTGLAGAGRGGELFF,TGTGCCAGCAGCCAGACTGGACTAGCGGGAGCCGGCCGTGGCGGGGAGCTGTTTTTT,TRBV3-1,TRBD2,TRBJ2-2,.
CSASRASGRAGGTDTQYF,TGCAGTGCTAGCAGGGCTAGCGGGAGGGCCGGGGGCACAGATACGCAGTATTTT,TRBV20-1,TRBD2,TRBJ2-3,few
CASSNPSWDRRSNYEQYF,TGTGCCAGTAGTAACCCTTCCTGGGACAGAAGATCCAACTACGAGCAGTACTTC,TRBV19,TRBD1,TRBJ2-7,.
CASSRGVNEQFF,TGCGCCAGCAGCCGGGGGGTGAATGAGCAGTTCTTC,TRBV4-3,.,TRBJ2-1,many
CASSPLTGGNTQYF,TGTGCCAGCAGCCCACTTACAGGGGGAAACACGCAGTATTTT,TRBV14,TRBD1,TRBJ2-3,few
CASNPTGPNYGYTF,TGTGCCAGCAATCCGACAGGGCCGAACTATGGCTACACCTTC,TRBV28,TRBD1,TRBJ1-2,many
CASSVVGSGGAEEQYF,TGTGCCAGCAGCGTAGTGGGTTCAGGGGGCGCGGAAGAGCAGTACTTC,TRBV9,TRBD1,TRBJ2-7,many
CASSSVLPWEQFF,TGTGCCAGTAGTAGCGTATTGCCGTGGGAGCAGTTCTTC,TRBV19,.,TRBJ2-1,.